Shown below are 24 T cell receptor beta chains from a single sample sequenced in a study of breast tumors, draining lymph nodes, adjacent tissues. A single record per CDR3 protein comes from TCRdb applying MiXCR to the multiplex PCR reads. Among approximately 250,000 distinct CDR3 sequences listed, less than 40% were seen once. Samples came from axillary lymph nodes draining the breast cancer. Material for sequencing was axillary lymph node tissue. The source of these receptors is a female donor with breast cancer. Some clones in this sample may be carry-over from other donors' samples.

This clonotype was observed a few times. The rearrangement uses TRBV3-1 and TRBJ2-3, with TRBD2 identical over 14 bases. CDR1 is LGHDT and CDR2 is YNNKEL in the germline V gene (reference sequence). V gave up 3 bases and J gave up 4 bases; unmatched junction bases: 3. The CDR3 is 16 residues long. The CDR3 sequence is CASSQTSGGGADTQYF. In DNA, the CDR3 is TGTGCCAGCAGCCAGACTAGCGGGGGGGGCGCAGATACGCAGTATTTT.

This rearrangement joins TRBV27 to TRBJ2-6; D may be TRBD1 (5 bases). The ends were cut back, 4 bases at V and 2 bases at J, with 21 bases in the middle. This CDR3 is built from 19 residues. Germline CDR1 and CDR2: MNHEY and SMNVEV (reference sequence). The DNA for the CDR3 is TGTGCCAGCAGTTCGGAGACAGTAAGACCTCTGGCTGGGGCCAACGTCCTGACTTTC. This gives the protein CASSSETVRPLAGANVLTF.

This clonotype is medium-sized in the sample. The chain combines TRBV2 with TRBJ1-5; D is perhaps TRBD1 (5 bases). The length of the CDR3 is 13 residues. Deletions cut 3 bases from V and 5 bases from J, with 8 bases between. Germline lookup yields CDR1 SNHLY and CDR2 FYNNEI. CDR3 residues: CASSEGVDQPQHF. DNA for the CDR3: TGTGCCAGCAGTGAGGGGGTGGATCAGCCCCAGCATTTT.

This clonotype was detected a few times. V and J are TRBV25-1 and TRBJ1-1; 7 bases are a match to TRBD1. J gave up 0 bases and V 4 bases, and 11 bases lay outside the gene matches. The CDR3 consists of 17 residues. Germline lookup yields CDR1 MGHDK and CDR2 SYGVNS. The CDR3 sequence: CASSASPGQRLNTEAFF. CDR3 DNA sequence: TGTGCCAGCAGTGCCTCTCCGGGACAGCGTTTGAACACTGAAGCTTTCTTT.

A note on this clonotype: One base away lies a much larger clone, so this may be a sequencing read error. V gene TRBV20-1 combines with J gene TRBJ2-2; possibly TRBD1 for D (6 bases). This CDR3 has 15 residues. The germline gives CDR1 DFQATT, CDR2 SNEGSKA (reference sequence). Trimming shortened V by 1 base and J by 2 bases, and 11 bases separated the two germline ends. The DNA for the CDR3 is TGCAGTGCTAGAGCCGGGACAAGAAACACCGGGGAGCTGTTTTTT. It yields the protein CSARAGTRNTGELFF.

This clonotype was counted many times. V usage is TRBV29-1 and J usage is TRBJ2-7; D ambiguous. CDR3 length equals 12 residues. V was shortened by 0 bases and J by 7 bases, with 10 bases between the two germline ends. Per the germline V gene, CDR1 is SQVTM and CDR2 is ANQGSEA. Written as DNA, the CDR3 is TGCAGCGTTGAAGATCTCGGTGCAGAGCAGTACTTC. It codes for CSVEDLGAEQYF.

This clonotype was recorded many times. The rearrangement joins TRBV24-1 to TRBJ2-4; no clear D. Trimming took off 7 bases at V and 0 bases at J, with 12 bases between the two ends. CDR3 length: 15 amino acids. Germline CDR1 KGHDR, CDR2 SFDVKD. DNA of the CDR3: TGTGCCACCAGGGGTCATGAACTAGCCAAAAACATTCAGTACTTC. Its protein product is CATRGHELAKNIQYF.

This clonotype showed up just a few times. A much larger clone lies one base from this, so it may be a read error. The CDR3 DNA reads TGTGCCAGCACCCCCGACAAGTACGAGCAGTACTTC. It encodes CASTPDKYEQYF. The chain joins TRBV6-6 to TRBJ2-7, with D hard to call. The CDR3 extends over 12 amino acids. From germline, CDR1 is MNHNY and CDR2 SVGAGI (reference sequence). V was cut by 7 bases and J by 4 bases, with 11 bases left in between.

This clonotype was counted ten times or more. V gene TRBV7-8 combines with J gene TRBJ2-7, with unresolved D. This CDR3 is built from 14 residues. Germline V lookup: CDR1 SGHVS, CDR2 FQNEAQ. V lost 1 base and J lost 3, with 10 bases in between. The CDR3: CASSLDLRSYEQYF. The CDR3 nucleotides read TGTGCCAGCAGCTTAGATCTCAGGAGCTACGAGCAGTACTTC.

With regard to this clonotype: A clone one base away is much larger, so this may be a read error. The V gene is TRBV12-3 or TRBV12-4, the J gene TRBJ2-3, with TRBD1 matching 7 bases. The CDR3 loop spans 14 amino acids. Here the CDR3 DNA reads TGTGCCAGCAGTATAGGGACAGTAAGGGATATGCAGTATTTT. Amino acids: CASSIGTVRDMQYF.

This clonotype has a count of ten or more. This chain joins TRBV2 and TRBJ2-7; D remains ambiguous. Germline V gene sequence: CDR1 SNHLY, CDR2 FYNNEI. The V gene lost 0 bases and the J gene lost 2 bases, with 8 bases spanning the gap. The CDR3 runs 14 residues. The CDR3 sequence: CASSEADKAYEQYF. The CDR3, as DNA: TGTGCCAGCAGTGAAGCCGACAAAGCCTACGAGCAGTACTTC.

This clonotype was observed at least ten times. The genes are TRBV11-3 and TRBJ2-2; D is undetermined. The CDR3 loop spans 14 amino acids. Trimming cost V 1 base and J 5 bases, with 8 bases left between them. Germline V lookup: CDR1 SGHNT, CDR2 YENEEA. CDR3 sequence reads: CASSLGSFTGELFF. CDR3 nucleotide sequence: TGTGCCAGCAGCTTAGGCAGCTTTACCGGGGAGCTGTTTTTT.

With regard to this clonotype: One base away lies a much larger clone, so this may be a sequencing read error. This chain joins TRBV18 and TRBJ2-1; possible D gene TRBD2, 6 bases. The germline gives CDR1 KGHSH, CDR2 LQKENI. The CDR3 runs 16 residues. CDR3 coding DNA: TGTGCCAGCTCACCGAGGATACGACTAGAGGACAATGAGCAGCTCTTC. Residues: CASSPRIRLEDNEQLF.

This chain uses TRBV5-1 with TRBJ1-4, with D hard to call. The CDR3 has 14 residues. V was pared by 3 bases and J by 6 bases, with 12 bases between. Germline lookup yields CDR1 SGHRS and CDR2 YFSETQ. The CDR3 DNA sequence: TGCGCCAGCAGCTCTCAAGGGAGGGATGAAAAACTGTTTTTT. Its protein is CASSSQGRDEKLFF.

Regarding this clonotype: A junction boundary mismatches the germline segment, possibly from a read error. This chain joins TRBV20-1 and TRBJ2-5, with 8 bases aligning to TRBD2. The germline CDR1 and CDR2 sequences are DFQATT and SNEGSKA (reference sequence). CDR3 length: 15 amino acids. As DNA, the CDR3 is TGCAGTGCCGCTTTGGTCAGCGGGAGTGGGGGGACCCAGTGCTTC. This translates into CSAALVSGSGGTQCF.

This clonotype was counted only a few times. This chain links TRBV27 with TRBJ2-5, with 13 bases aligning to TRBD2. Trimming at V came to 5 bases and at J to 1 base, leaving 4 bases not matched to a gene. Germline lookup yields CDR1 MNHEY and CDR2 SMNVEV (reference sequence). This CDR3 is 16 amino acids long. CDR3 bases: TGTGCCAGCAGTATGACTAGCGGGGGGCCCCAAGAGACCCAGTACTTC. This gives the protein CASSMTSGGPQETQYF.

With regard to this clonotype: With a much larger clone just one base away, this may be a read error. V and J are TRBV12-3 or TRBV12-4 and TRBJ2-2, with TRBD1 as a possible D gene (5 bases). The CDR3 contains 14 residues. Trimming took off 6 bases at V and 3 bases at J, with 11 bases between the two ends. The CDR3 is CASRAGLDTGELFF. DNA for the CDR3: TGTGCCAGCAGGGCAGGGCTGGACACCGGGGAGCTGTTTTTT.

There are many counts of this clonotype. The genes are TRBV7-9 and TRBJ2-1; a possible D gene is TRBD2 (5 bases). The CDR3 is 15 residues long. CDR1 is SEHNR and CDR2 is FQNEAQ in the germline V gene (reference sequence). The ends were cut back, 5 bases at V and 0 bases at J, with 11 bases in the middle. CDR3 in amino acids: CASSGGPNSYNEQFF. As DNA, the CDR3 is TGTGCCAGCAGCGGAGGACCTAACTCCTACAATGAGCAGTTCTTC.

The table lists this clonotype with many counts. This chain connects TRBV12-3 or TRBV12-4 to TRBJ2-1; 8 nucleotides match TRBD2. The CDR3 is 16 amino acids. Trimming at V came to 5 bases and at J to 0 bases, leaving 6 bases not matched to a gene. CDR3 in amino acids: CASSQGLGSSYNEQFF. CDR3 in DNA: TGTGCCAGCAGTCAGGGACTAGGTAGCTCCTACAATGAGCAGTTCTTC.

This clonotype was found a few times. The chain combines TRBV30 with TRBJ2-1; the D is unclear. V lost 2 bases, J lost 4 bases, and 15 bases lay in between. Germline V CDR1 and CDR2: GTSNPN, SVGIG (reference sequence). CDR3 size: 15 residues. The chain's CDR3 is CAWSKSKRAYNEQFF. The CDR3 nucleotides read TGTGCCTGGAGTAAGTCCAAACGGGCGTACAATGAGCAGTTCTTC.

This clonotype was observed at least ten times. The genes are TRBV18 and TRBJ2-5, with unresolved D. The CDR3 is made up of 13 amino acids. CDR1 is KGHSH and CDR2 is LQKENI in the germline V gene. V gave up 1 base and J gave up 1 base, with 4 bases separating them. DNA for the CDR3: TGTGCCAGCTCACCACTCTTCCAAGAGACCCAGTACTTC. Protein product: CASSPLFQETQYF.

This clonotype appeared a few times. This rearrangement joins TRBV2 to TRBJ2-3; TRBD2 is a possible D gene (5 bases). CDR1 and CDR2 from the germline V gene are SNHLY and FYNNEI. The length of the CDR3 is 10 residues. V was cut by 6 bases and J by 12 bases, with 10 bases left in between. The CDR3 spells CASRLPGQYF. As DNA, the CDR3 is TGTGCCAGCAGACTCCCGGGACAGTATTTT. Full variable domain (missing parts from reference TRBV2 and TRBJ2-3): EPEVTQTPSHQVTQMGQEVILRCVPISNHLYFYWYRQILGQKVEFLVSFYNNEISEKSEIFDDQFSVERPDGSNFTLKIRSTKLEDSAMYFCASRLPGQYFGPGTRLTVL.

On this clonotype: The CDR3 end shows no conserved phenylalanine or tryptophan, and so a read error is likely. The DNA is omitted, as the CDR3 cannot be located on it reliably, and the CDR3 follows TCRdb's listing. The chain carries TRBV2 and TRBJ1-2; TRBD1, as called in the table, went unchecked against the DNA. The CDR3 adds up to 13 amino acids, both ends counted. Looked up from germline, CDR1 is SNHLY and CDR2 is FYNNEI. This CDR3 is CASSEGTVDGYNS.

In this sample, this clonotype turned up a few times. The DNA for the CDR3 is TGCAGCGTTTGGATTACTGAAGCTTTCTTT. Its translation is CSVWITEAFF. J is TRBJ1-1 and V is TRBV29-1; D gene ambiguous. The CDR3 runs to 10 residues. V lost 5 bases and J lost 5, with 6 bases in between. Germline CDR1 reads SQVTM; CDR2 reads ANQGSEA.